This T cell receptor (beta chain) was recovered during a study of blood T cell repertoires in COVID-19. The repertoire was sequenced with immunoSEQ multiplex PCR; TCRdb's copy has only in-frame clones and lacks some. The data contain some 350,000 clones, about 90% of them singletons. This CDR3 contains 14 residues. The junction had 6 bases not matched to a gene; V was cut back by 8 bases and J by 4 bases. Germline CDR1 SGHAT, CDR2 FQDESV (reference sequence). This TCR derives from a woman in her twenties or thirties who had recovered from COVID-19. V gene TRBV11-1 combines with J gene TRBJ2-2; 8 nucleotides agree with TRBD2. The sequencing input was PBMCs or T cells enriched from blood (not recorded which). The CDR3 region has the DNA TGTGCCAGCGCCCCGGGGGGGCGCACCGGGGAGCTGTTTTTT. Amino acid sequence: CASAPGGRTGELFF.